These 25 T cell receptor beta chains came from one sample sequenced in a study of T cell repertoires in cytomegalovirus infection. What these receptors recognize is not known. TCRdb passed the reads through MiXCR, listing each CDR3 protein once. The table lists about half a million distinct CDR3 sequences, roughly a third of them singletons. The material was cultured PBMCs, obtained from culture after CMV antigen stimulation. These TCRs come from a human donor in good health (CMV status not recorded). Some clones in this sample may be carry-over from other donors' samples.

As for this clonotype: Compared with germline, one end of the junction differs, possibly owing to a read error. The chain couples TRBV5-8 to TRBJ1-2; D not certain. The CDR3 runs to 15 residues. Germline assignment: CDR1 SGHTS and CDR2 YDEGEE. The CDR3 region has the DNA TGCGCCAGCAGCTTGGCCTCGGCAGCTAACTATGGCTACACCTTC. Translation: CASSLASAANYGYTF.

This chain joins TRBV12-3 or TRBV12-4 and TRBJ2-1; D is possibly TRBD2 (5 bases). V was clipped by 6 bases and J by 9 bases, with 18 bases between them. The CDR3 sequence is 14 residues long. CDR3 sequence reads: CASSPLREGIEQFF. CDR3 bases: TGTGCCAGCAGCCCCTTACGGGAAGGTATTGAGCAGTTCTTC.

This rearrangement joins TRBV27 to TRBJ2-7; 9 bases are shared with TRBD2. The CDR3 consists of 15 residues. The J segment lost 2 bases and the V segment lost 6 bases, leaving 8 bases of the junction unmatched. Germline CDR1 reads MNHEY; CDR2 reads SMNVEV (reference sequence). The CDR3 loop is CASSRGTSPTYEQYF. The CDR3 nucleotides are TGTGCCAGCAGCAGAGGGACTAGCCCAACCTACGAGCAGTACTTC.

The gene calls are TRBV3-1 and TRBJ2-3, with D unclear. Germline lookup yields CDR1 LGHDT and CDR2 YNNKEL (reference sequence). Trimming cost V 0 bases and J 0 bases, with 7 bases left between them. This CDR3 spans 15 amino acids. CDR3 sequence: CASSQERWSTDTQYF. The CDR3 DNA follows: TGTGCCAGCAGCCAAGAGCGCTGGAGCACAGATACGCAGTATTTT.

The J gene is TRBJ2-5, the V gene TRBV7-6, with a possible D match to TRBD2 (5 bases). The CDR3 extends over 14 amino acids. In germline, CDR1 is SGHVS, CDR2 FNYEAQ. V lost 5 bases, J lost 5 bases, and 15 bases lay in between. CDR3 residues: CASSPIALGETQYF. The CDR3 DNA reads as TGTGCCAGCAGCCCGATAGCGCTCGGGGAGACCCAGTACTTC.

The J gene is TRBJ1-2, the V gene TRBV28, with D tentatively TRBD1 (6 bases). V dropped 6 bases and J dropped 2 bases, with 13 bases sitting between them. Germline V gene lookup returns CDR1 MDHEN and CDR2 SYDVKM. CDR3 length: 14 amino acids. This chain's CDR3 is CASSPDSENYGYTF. DNA for the CDR3: TGTGCCAGCAGCCCGGACAGTGAGAACTATGGCTACACCTTC.

This clonotype was seen only a few times. The chain employs TRBV14 and TRBJ2-2; D is possibly TRBD2 (5 bases). The V gene's germline CDR1 is SGHDN and CDR2 FVKESK. CDR3 length: 14 amino acids. Trimming left V 0 bases short and J 7 bases short, with 9 bases between. The DNA for the CDR3 is TGTGCCAGCAGCCAAGAACTAGAGGGCGGGGAGCTGTTTTTT. Residues: CASSQELEGGELFF.

The chain has TRBV4-2 and TRBJ2-1; TRBD2 matches at 9 bases. With V trimmed by 0 bases and J by 4 bases, 1 base remained unmatched. Germline CDR1 and CDR2: LGHNA and YNFKEQ. This CDR3 region has 15 residues. Here the CDR3 DNA reads TGTGCCAGCAGCCAAGAGCTAGCGGGGTACAATGAGCAGTTCTTC. Translation gives CASSQELAGYNEQFF.

This rearrangement joins TRBV7-2 to TRBJ2-1; 12 bases are a match to TRBD2. V was clipped by 4 bases and J by 6 bases; unmatched bases: 4. Germline V gene data show CDR1 as SGHTA and CDR2 as FQGNSA. This CDR3 is 15 amino acids long. CDR3 sequence reads: CASSSGLAGFNEQFF. The CDR3 DNA reads as TGTGCCAGCAGCTCAGGACTAGCGGGATTCAATGAGCAGTTCTTC.

At least ten counts were recorded for this clonotype. This chain connects TRBV7-2 to TRBJ1-5; a possible D gene is TRBD1 (6 bases). Germline CDR1 SGHTA, CDR2 FQGNSA. V was trimmed by 1 base and J by 3 bases, leaving 13 bases between them. The CDR3 spans 16 residues. The CDR3 sequence is CASSLVLTGANQPQHF. Here the CDR3 DNA reads TGTGCCAGCAGCTTAGTCTTAACGGGGGCCAATCAGCCCCAGCATTTT.

This clonotype turned up a few times. V is TRBV2 and J is TRBJ2-5, with a possible D match to TRBD1 (6 bases). The CDR3 sequence is 15 residues long. CDR1 is SNHLY and CDR2 is FYNNEI in the germline V gene. Trimming cost V 1 base and J 5 bases, with 14 bases left between them. This chain's CDR3 is CASSEGGLREETQYF. In DNA, the CDR3 is TGTGCCAGCAGTGAAGGGGGGCTCAGGGAGGAGACCCAGTACTTC.

Only a few counts were recorded for this clonotype. The J gene is TRBJ2-5, the V gene TRBV4-3; D is perhaps TRBD1 or TRBD2 (5 bases each). The CDR3 has 13 amino acids. Germline CDR1 is LGHNA and CDR2 is YSLEER. Trimming removed 3 bases from V and 4 bases from J, with 9 bases in between. The CDR3 coding sequence is TGCGCCAGCAGCCAGGGGGAAGGAGAGACCCAGTACTTC. It specifies CASSQGEGETQYF.

The V gene is TRBV29-1, the J gene TRBJ2-7, with 14 bases matching TRBD2. The CDR3 covers 20 residues. Germline-derived CDR1 and CDR2 are SQVTM and ANQGSEA. V lost 1 base, J lost 6 bases, and 20 bases stayed unmatched. CDR3 sequence: CSVEASLGTSGSGVLVEQYF. The CDR3 DNA is TGCAGCGTTGAAGCGTCCCTCGGGACTAGCGGGAGTGGGGTTTTGGTCGAGCAGTACTTC.

The chain recombines TRBV20-1 with TRBJ2-7; a weak D match, TRBD2 (6 bases). V lost 1 base to trimming and J lost 2 bases, with 12 bases between them. CDR3 length: 14 residues. Per the germline V gene, CDR1 is DFQATT and CDR2 is SNEGSKA (reference sequence). CDR3 region: CSARAGRSPYEQYV. CDR3 nucleotide sequence: TGCAGTGCTAGAGCTGGGAGGAGCCCCTACGAGCAGTACGTC.

This clonotype turned up a few times. The chain is built from TRBV12-3 or TRBV12-4 and TRBJ2-7; 11 positions agree with TRBD2. The CDR3 has 16 residues. The ends lost 6 bases at V and 6 bases at J; junction bases unmatched: 13. CDR3 amino acids: CASSPSSSGRTGEQYF. The CDR3 DNA is TGTGCCAGCAGCCCGTCCTCTAGCGGGAGGACGGGCGAGCAGTACTTC.

This clonotype was recorded many times. V is TRBV7-2 and J is TRBJ1-6; D uncertain. The CDR3 has 14 amino acids. Deletions cut 1 base from V and 1 base from J, with 2 bases between. Germline V gene lookup returns CDR1 SGHTA and CDR2 FQGNSA. The CDR3 loop is CASSLVSYNSPLHF. CDR3 DNA: TGTGCCAGCAGCTTAGTGTCCTATAATTCACCCCTCCACTTT.

The table lists this clonotype with a few counts. The chain employs TRBV11-2 and TRBJ2-2; 7 bases are shared with TRBD2. The junction had 12 bases not matched to a gene; V was cut back by 5 bases and J by 9 bases. The CDR3 runs 15 residues. Germline assignment: CDR1 SGHAT and CDR2 FQNNGV. For the CDR3, the DNA is TGTGCCAGCAGCGGGGGGACTACCATGGGCCGGGAGCTGTTTTTT. This gives the protein CASSGGTTMGRELFF. Full variable domain (remainder filled in from reference TRBV11-2 and TRBJ2-2): EAGVAQSPRYKIIEKRQSVAFWCNPISGHATLYWYQQILGQGPKLLIQFQNNGVVDDSQLPKDRFSAERLKGVDSTLKIQPAKLEDSAVYLCASSGGTTMGRELFFGEGSRLTVL.

This clonotype was counted only a few times. The CDR3 DNA follows: TGCGCCAGCAGCCCTGGACAGGGGGCGATTACTGAAGCTTTCTTT. It translates to CASSPGQGAITEAFF. The genes are TRBV4-1 and TRBJ1-1, with TRBD1 matching 11 bases. The trim removed 4 bases at V and 5 bases at J, leaving 6 bases unmatched. Per the germline V gene, CDR1 is MGHRA and CDR2 is YSYEKL. This CDR3 is built from 15 residues.

This clonotype occurred once. The V gene is TRBV5-6, the J gene TRBJ2-3; 9 nucleotides match TRBD2. Germline V lookup: CDR1 SGHDT, CDR2 YYEEEE. Trimming removed 2 bases from V and 4 bases from J; junction bases left unmatched: 20. The CDR3 contains 20 residues. The chain's CDR3 is CASSFRPTFRVAGEPDTQYF. The DNA for the CDR3 is TGTGCCAGCAGCTTCAGGCCTACCTTCAGGGTAGCGGGAGAGCCAGATACGCAGTATTTT.

The rearrangement joins TRBV7-2 to TRBJ2-1; 10 bases fit TRBD2. CDR1 SGHTA and CDR2 FQGNSA come from the germline V gene. The CDR3 totals 17 residues. The J segment lost 9 bases and the V segment lost 1 base, leaving 12 bases of the junction unmatched. The CDR3 nucleotides are TGTGCCAGCAGCTTAGAACCACCCAGCGGGAGGGCCCCTGAGCAGTTCTTC. Its translation is CASSLEPPSGRAPEQFF.

The chain carries TRBV4-3 and TRBJ1-6; D uncertain. Trimming shortened V by 7 bases and J by 8 bases, and 12 bases separated the two germline ends. Germline V gene sequence: CDR1 LGHNA, CDR2 YSLEER. The CDR3 consists of 13 residues. CDR3 sequence: CASNRGWDSPLHF. CDR3 nucleotide sequence: TGCGCCAGCAACCGTGGCTGGGATTCACCCCTCCACTTT.

This clonotype was detected a few times. V is TRBV19 and J is TRBJ1-2, with D possibly matching TRBD1 (6 bases). Trimming shortened V by 3 bases and J by 3 bases, and 11 bases separated the two germline ends. Germline V gene sequence: CDR1 LNHDA, CDR2 SQIVND (reference sequence). The CDR3 totals 14 residues. The chain's CDR3 is CASSIQGQYYGYTF. The CDR3 bases are TGTGCCAGTAGTATTCAGGGGCAGTACTATGGCTACACCTTC.

This clonotype was detected a few times. The chain combines TRBV6-1 with TRBJ2-3; D unresolved. The CDR3 is 13 amino acids. CDR1 is MNHNS, CDR2 SASEGT, per germline. V was shortened by 6 bases and J by 4 bases, with 11 bases between the two germline ends. The CDR3 nucleotides are TGTGCCAGCAGCGCGGACCCTCCAGATACGCAGTATTTT. Translated, it gives CASSADPPDTQYF.

This clonotype was observed a few times. The chain carries TRBV19 and TRBJ1-1; D gene uncertain. The CDR3 has 15 amino acids. The V gene lost 0 bases and the J gene lost 4 bases, with 12 bases spanning the gap. Germline lookup yields CDR1 LNHDA and CDR2 SQIVND (reference sequence). CDR3 nucleotide sequence: TGTGCCAGTAGTATAGAACTGATTTTGCGCACTGAAGCTTTCTTT. It encodes CASSIELILRTEAFF.

This clonotype was counted at least ten times. The chain has TRBV28 and TRBJ2-6; the D gene is possibly TRBD2 (6 bases). Germline-derived CDR1 and CDR2 are MDHEN and SYDVKM. The CDR3 has 15 amino acids. With 6 bases removed from V and 0 bases from J, the gap between germline ends came to 9 bases. CDR3 in DNA: TGTGCCAGCAGCATCGGGAGCTCTGGGGCCAACGTCCTGACTTTC. It codes for CASSIGSSGANVLTF.